This T cell receptor beta chain was sequenced during a study of shared clonotypes between healthy human individuals. Study-level information: CD8 memory received one plate per donor, CD8 naive two, CD4 memory three and CD4 naive three.

The authors' processing: Filtering was not the same, since immunoSEQ gave junction-only sequences without quality scores. Clones were read by immunoSEQ multiplex PCR, and TCRdb kept only the in-frame ones, dropping some. V, J and clone size reflect that table, while D and trimming were determined from the DNA. The sample has 2.3 million or so clones, about 92% seen once; the top ten hold 0.39%. Material: naive CD4+ T cells from PBMCs. Subset in this sample: CD45RA+ positively selected. The TCR sequence derives from a man between 18 and 35 years old in good health. Some clones in this sample may be carry-over from other donors' samples.

The CDR3: CASSASGSNTDTQYF. The CDR3, as DNA: TGTGCCAGCAGTGCTAGCGGGTCAAACACGGATACGCAGTATTTT. The chain employs TRBV25-1 and TRBJ2-3; 8 nucleotides align to TRBD2. The CDR3 extends over 15 amino acids. The ends lost 4 bases at V and 6 bases at J; junction bases unmatched: 9. The germline gives CDR1 MGHDK, CDR2 SYGVNS.